This TCR beta chain emerged from a study of T cells in Graves' hyperthyroidism and ophthalmopathy. Points from the study as a whole: Ophthalmopathy and stable hyperthyroidism were separated by a 13 V-J model.

Uncontrolled infection, other autoimmune disease, pregnancy or lactation excluded patients. PBMCs came from 7.5 to 10 ml fresh peripheral blood. Germline V CDR1 and CDR2: SGHNT, YENEEA. CDR3 length equals 13 residues. Trimming pared 4 bases from V and 4 bases from J, leaving 10 bases between. Amplification of TCR beta CDR3 regions was performed using RNA transcripts as template. A first-round RT-PCR of the TCR CDR3 used the HTBI primer set. TCRdb processed the multiplex PCR reads anew with MiXCR; each CDR3 protein has one entry. The sample lists a few hundred thousand distinct CDR3 sequences, more than 15% seen once, with approximately 14% in the top ten. This clonotype was recorded many times. Its target is not known.

The sequenced sample was blood. The clonotype originates from a woman aged 18-29 years with Graves' hyperthyroidism. The gene calls are TRBV11-3 and TRBJ1-1; the D is unclear. For the CDR3, the DNA is TGTGCCAGCAGCTCGTGGTGGGGCACTGAAGCTTTCTTT. Protein sequence: CASSSWWGTEAFF.